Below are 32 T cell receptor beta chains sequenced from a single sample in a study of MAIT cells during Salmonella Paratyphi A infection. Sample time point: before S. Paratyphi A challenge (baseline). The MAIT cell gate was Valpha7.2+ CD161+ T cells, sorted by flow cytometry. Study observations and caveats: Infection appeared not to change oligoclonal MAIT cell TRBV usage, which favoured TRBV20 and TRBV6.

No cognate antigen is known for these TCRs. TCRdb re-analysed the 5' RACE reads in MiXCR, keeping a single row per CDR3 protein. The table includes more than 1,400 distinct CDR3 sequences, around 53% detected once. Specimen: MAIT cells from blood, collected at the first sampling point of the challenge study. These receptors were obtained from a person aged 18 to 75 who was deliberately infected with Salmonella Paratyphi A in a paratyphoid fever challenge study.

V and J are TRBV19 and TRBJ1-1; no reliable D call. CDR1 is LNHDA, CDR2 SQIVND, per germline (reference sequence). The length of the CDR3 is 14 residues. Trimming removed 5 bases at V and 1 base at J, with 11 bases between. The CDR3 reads CASSPSPENTEAFF. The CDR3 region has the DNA TGTGCCAGTAGTCCTAGTCCCGAGAACACTGAAGCTTTCTTT.

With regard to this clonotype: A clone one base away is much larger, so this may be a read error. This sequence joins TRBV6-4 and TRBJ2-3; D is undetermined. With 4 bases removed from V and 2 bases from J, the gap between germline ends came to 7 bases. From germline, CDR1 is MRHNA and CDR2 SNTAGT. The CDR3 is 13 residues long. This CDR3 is CASSARTTDTQYF. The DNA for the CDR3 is TGTGCCAGCAGTGCTCGCACCACAGATACGCAGTATTTT.

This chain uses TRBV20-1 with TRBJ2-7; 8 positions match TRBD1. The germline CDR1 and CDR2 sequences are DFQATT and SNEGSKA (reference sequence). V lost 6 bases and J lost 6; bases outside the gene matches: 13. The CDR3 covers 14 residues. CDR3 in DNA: TGCAGTGCCAGTAGTATGGGGGACAGGCGCGAGCAGTACTTC. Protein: CSASSMGDRREQYF.

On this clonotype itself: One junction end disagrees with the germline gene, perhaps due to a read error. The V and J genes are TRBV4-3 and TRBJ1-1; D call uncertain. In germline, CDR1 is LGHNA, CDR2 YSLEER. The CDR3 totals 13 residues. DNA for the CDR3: TGCGTCAGCAGCCAAGTCATGGTAGCTGAAGCTTTCTTT. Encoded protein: CVSSQVMVAEAFF.

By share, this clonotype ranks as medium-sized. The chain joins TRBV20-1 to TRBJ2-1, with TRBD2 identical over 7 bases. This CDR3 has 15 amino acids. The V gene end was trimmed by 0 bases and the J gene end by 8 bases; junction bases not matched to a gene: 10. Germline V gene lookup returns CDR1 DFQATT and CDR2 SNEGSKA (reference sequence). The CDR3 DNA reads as TGCAGTGCTAGAGATCCGGGGGGTGATTGGCATGAGCAGTTCTTC. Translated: CSARDPGGDWHEQFF.

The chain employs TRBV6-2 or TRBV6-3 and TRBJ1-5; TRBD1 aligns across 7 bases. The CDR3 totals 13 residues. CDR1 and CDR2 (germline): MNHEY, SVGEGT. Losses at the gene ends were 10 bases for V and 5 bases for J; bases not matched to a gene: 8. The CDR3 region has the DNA TGTGCCACCAAGGGGGACAGATATCAGCCCCAGCATTTT. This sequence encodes CATKGDRYQPQHF.

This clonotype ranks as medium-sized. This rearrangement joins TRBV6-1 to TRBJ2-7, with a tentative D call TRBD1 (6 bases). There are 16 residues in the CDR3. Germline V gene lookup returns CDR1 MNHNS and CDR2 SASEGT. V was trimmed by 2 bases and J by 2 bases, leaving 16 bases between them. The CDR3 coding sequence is TGTGCCAGCAGTGAATCCGACGGGGACACGGCCTACGAGCAGTACTTC. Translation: CASSESDGDTAYEQYF.

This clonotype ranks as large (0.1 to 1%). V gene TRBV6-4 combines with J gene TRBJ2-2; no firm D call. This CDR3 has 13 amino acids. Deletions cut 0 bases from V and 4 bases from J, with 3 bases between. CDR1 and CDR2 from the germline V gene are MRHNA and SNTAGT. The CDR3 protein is CASSDSGTGELFF. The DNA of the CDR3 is TGTGCCAGCAGTGACTCGGGCACCGGGGAGCTGTTTTTT.

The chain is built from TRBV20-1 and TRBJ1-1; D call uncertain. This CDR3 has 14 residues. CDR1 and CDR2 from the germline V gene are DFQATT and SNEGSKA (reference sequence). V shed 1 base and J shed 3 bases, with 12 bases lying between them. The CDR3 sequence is CSARGLGGDTEAFF. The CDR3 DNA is TGCAGTGCTAGAGGTCTGGGTGGGGACACTGAAGCTTTCTTT.

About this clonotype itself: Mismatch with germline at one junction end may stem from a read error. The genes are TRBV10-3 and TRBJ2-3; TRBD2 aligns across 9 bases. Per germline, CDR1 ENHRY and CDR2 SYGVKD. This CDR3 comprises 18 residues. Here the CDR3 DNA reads TGTGCCCTCAGTGCTAGAGATCTCCTAGCGGGGACCACAGATACGCAGTATTTT. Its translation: CALSARDLLAGTTDTQYF.

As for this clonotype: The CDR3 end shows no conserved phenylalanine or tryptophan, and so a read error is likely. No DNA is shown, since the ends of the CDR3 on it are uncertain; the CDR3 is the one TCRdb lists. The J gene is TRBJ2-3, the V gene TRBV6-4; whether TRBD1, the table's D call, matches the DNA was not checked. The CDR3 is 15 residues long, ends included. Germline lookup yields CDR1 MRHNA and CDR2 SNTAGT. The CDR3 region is CASSDHGQPTDTKEG.

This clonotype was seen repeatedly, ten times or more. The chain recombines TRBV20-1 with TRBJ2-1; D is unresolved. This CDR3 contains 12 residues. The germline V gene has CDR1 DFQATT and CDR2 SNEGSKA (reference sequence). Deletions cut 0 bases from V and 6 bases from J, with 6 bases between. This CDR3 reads CSAREESNEQFF. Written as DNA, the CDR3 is TGCAGTGCTAGAGAGGAGTCCAATGAGCAGTTCTTC.

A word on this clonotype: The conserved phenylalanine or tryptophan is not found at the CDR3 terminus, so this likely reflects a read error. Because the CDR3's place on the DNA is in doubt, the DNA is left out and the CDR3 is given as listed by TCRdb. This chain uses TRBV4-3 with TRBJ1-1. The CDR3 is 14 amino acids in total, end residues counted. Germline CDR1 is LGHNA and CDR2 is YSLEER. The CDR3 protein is CASSRNMEVNEEVG.

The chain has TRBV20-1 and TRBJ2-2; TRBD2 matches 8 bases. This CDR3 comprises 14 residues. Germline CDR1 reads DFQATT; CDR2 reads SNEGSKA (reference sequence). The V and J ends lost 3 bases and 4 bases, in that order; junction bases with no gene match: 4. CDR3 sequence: CSASGGESTGELFF. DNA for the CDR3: TGCAGTGCTAGCGGGGGGGAGAGCACCGGGGAGCTGTTTTTT.

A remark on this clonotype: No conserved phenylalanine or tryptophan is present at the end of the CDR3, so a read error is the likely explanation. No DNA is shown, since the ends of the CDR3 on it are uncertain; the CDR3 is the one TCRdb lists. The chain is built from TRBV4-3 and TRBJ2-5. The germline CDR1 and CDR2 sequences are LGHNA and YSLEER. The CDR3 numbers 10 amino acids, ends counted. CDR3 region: CASSQETKYV.

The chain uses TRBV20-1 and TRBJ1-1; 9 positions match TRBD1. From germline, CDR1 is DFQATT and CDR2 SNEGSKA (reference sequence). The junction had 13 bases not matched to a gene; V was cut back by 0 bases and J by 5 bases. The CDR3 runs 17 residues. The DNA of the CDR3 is TGCAGTGCTAGAGACCACCGATCCGGGGACAGGGTTACTGAAGCTTTCTTT. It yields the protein CSARDHRSGDRVTEAFF.

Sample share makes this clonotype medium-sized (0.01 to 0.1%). The CDR3 DNA follows: TGTGCCAGCAGTGAAGACGAGGGGGCAGGGACAAGTGAGCAGTTCTTC. Its protein product is CASSEDEGAGTSEQFF. The V gene is TRBV6-1, the J gene TRBJ2-1, with TRBD1 matching 7 bases. With V trimmed by 1 base and J by 9 bases, 12 bases remained unmatched. The germline gives CDR1 MNHNS, CDR2 SASEGT. The CDR3 is 16 amino acids.

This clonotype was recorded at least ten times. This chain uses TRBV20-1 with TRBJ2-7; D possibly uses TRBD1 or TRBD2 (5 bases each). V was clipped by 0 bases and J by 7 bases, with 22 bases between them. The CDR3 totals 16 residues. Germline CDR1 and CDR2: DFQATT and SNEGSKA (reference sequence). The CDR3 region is CSAREHRDGDVGEQYF. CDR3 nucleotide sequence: TGCAGTGCTAGAGAACACAGAGACGGGGACGTTGGGGAGCAGTACTTC.

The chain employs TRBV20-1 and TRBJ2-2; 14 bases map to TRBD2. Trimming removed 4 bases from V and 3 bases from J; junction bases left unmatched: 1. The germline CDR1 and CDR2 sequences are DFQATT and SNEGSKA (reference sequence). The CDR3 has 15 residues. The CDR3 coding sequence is TGCAGTGCTAAGGGACTAGCGGGAGACACCGGGGAGCTGTTTTTT. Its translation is CSAKGLAGDTGELFF.

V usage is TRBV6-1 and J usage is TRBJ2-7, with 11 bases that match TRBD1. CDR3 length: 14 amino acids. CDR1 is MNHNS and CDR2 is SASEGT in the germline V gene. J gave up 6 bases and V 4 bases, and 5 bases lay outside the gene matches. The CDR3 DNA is TGTGCCAGCAGTGCCGGGACAGGGGGGAGCGAGCAGTACTTC. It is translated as CASSAGTGGSEQYF.

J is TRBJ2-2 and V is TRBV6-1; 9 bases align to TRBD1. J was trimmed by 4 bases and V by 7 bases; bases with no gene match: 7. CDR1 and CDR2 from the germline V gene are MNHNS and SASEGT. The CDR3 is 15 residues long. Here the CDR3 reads CASMTTQGATGELFF. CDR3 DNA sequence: TGTGCCAGCATGACTACACAGGGGGCCACCGGGGAGCTGTTTTTT.

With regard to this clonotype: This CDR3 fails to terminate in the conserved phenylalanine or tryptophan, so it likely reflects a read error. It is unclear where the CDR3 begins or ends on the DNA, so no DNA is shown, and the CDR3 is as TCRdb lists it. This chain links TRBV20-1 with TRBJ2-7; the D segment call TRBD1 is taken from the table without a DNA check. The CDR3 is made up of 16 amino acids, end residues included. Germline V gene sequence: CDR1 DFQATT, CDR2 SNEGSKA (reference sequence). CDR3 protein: CSARDHRSGDVGEQDG.

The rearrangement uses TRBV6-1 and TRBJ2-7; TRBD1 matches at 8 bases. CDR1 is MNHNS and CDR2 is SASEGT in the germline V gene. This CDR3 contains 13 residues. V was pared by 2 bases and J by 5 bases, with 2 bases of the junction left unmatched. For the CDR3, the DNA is TGTGCCAGCAGTGAATTACAGGGGGACGAGCAGTACTTC. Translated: CASSELQGDEQYF.

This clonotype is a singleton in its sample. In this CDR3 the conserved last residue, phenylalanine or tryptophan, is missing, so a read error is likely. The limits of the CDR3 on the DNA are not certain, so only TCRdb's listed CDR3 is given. The CDR3 sequence is CASSQELGSAEEKEG. This chain links TRBV4-2 with TRBJ2-7. Germline V gene sequence: CDR1 LGHNA, CDR2 YNFKEQ. The CDR3 numbers 15 amino acids, ends counted.

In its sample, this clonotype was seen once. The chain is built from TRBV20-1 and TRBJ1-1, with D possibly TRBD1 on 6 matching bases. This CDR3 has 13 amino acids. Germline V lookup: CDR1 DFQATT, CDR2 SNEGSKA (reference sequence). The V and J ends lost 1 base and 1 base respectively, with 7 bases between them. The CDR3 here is CSARAGENTEAFF. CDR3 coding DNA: TGCAGTGCTAGAGCAGGGGAGAACACTGAAGCTTTCTTT.

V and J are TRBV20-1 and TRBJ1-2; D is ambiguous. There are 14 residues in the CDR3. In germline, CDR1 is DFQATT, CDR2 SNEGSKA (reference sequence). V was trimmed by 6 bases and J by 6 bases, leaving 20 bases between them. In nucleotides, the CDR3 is TGCAGTGCCCCAAAAACAGCTGTCCCTGATGGCTACACCTTC. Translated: CSAPKTAVPDGYTF.

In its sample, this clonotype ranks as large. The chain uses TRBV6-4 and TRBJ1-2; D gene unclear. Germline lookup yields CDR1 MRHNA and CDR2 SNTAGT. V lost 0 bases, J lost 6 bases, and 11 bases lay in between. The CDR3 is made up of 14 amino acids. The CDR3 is CASSDSASSDGYTF. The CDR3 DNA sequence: TGTGCCAGCAGTGACTCGGCCAGTTCGGATGGCTACACCTTC.

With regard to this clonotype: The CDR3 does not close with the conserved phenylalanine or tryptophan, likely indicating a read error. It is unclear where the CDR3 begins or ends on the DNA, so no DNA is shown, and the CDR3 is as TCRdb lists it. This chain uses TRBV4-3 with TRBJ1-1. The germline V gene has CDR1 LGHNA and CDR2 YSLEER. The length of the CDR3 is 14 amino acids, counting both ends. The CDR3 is CASSRNMEVNEEGG.

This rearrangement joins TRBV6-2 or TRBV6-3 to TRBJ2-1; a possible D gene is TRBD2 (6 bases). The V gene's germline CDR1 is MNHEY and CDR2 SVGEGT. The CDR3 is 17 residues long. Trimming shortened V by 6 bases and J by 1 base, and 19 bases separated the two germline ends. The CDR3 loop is CASSQDVAERSYNEQFF. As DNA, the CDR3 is TGTGCCAGCAGCCAAGATGTAGCGGAGAGATCCTACAATGAGCAGTTCTTC.

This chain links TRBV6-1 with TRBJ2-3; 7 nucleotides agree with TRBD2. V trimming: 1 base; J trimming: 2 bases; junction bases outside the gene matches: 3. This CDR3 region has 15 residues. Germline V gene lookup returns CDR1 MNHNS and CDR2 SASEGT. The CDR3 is CASSEERGDTDTQYF. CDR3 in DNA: TGTGCCAGCAGTGAAGAGCGGGGAGACACAGATACGCAGTATTTT.

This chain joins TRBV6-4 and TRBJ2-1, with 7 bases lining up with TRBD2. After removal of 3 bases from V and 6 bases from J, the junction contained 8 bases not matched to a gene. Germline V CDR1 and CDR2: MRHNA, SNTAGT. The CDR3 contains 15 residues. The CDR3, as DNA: TGTGCCAGCAGTGAAGAGGCGGGAGAGGGCAATGAGCAGTTCTTC. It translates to CASSEEAGEGNEQFF.

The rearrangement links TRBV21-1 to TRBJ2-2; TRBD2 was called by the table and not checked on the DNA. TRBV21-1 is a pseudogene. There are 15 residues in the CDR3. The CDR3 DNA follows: TGTGCCAGCAGCAAAGTCGATCTAGCGGCCGGGGAGCTGTTTTTT. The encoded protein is CASSKVDLAAGELFF.